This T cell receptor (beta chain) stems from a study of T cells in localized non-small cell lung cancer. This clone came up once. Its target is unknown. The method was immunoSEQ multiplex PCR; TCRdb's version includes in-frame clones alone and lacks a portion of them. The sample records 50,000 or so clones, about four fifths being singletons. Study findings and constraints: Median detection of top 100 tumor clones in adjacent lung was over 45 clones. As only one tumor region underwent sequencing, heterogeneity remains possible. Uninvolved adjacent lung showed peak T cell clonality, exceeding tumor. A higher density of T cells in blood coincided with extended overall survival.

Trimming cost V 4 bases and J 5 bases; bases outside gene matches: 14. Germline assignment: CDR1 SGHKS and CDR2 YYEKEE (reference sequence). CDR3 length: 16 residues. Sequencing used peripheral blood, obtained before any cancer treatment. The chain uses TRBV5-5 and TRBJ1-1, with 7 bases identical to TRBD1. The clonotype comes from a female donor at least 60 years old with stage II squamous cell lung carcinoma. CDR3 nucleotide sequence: TGTGCCAGCAGCACACTACGACAGGGTGGGTTGACTGAAGCTTTCTTT. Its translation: CASSTLRQGGLTEAFF.